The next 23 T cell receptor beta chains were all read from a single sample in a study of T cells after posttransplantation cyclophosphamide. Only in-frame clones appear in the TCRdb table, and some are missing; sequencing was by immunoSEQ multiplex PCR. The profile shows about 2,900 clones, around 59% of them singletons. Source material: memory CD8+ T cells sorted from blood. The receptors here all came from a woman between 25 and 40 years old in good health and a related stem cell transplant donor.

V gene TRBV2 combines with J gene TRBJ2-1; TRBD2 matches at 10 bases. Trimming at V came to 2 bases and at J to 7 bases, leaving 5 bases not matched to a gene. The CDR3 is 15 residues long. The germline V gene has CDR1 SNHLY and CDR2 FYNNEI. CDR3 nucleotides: TGTGCCAGCAGTGAATTAGCGGGGGGCGGAAATGAGCAGTTCTTC. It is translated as CASSELAGGGNEQFF.

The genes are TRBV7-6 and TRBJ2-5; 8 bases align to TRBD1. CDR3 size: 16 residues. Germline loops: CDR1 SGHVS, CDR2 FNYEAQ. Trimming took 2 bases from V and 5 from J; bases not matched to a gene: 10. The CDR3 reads CASSLQGAGGDETQYF. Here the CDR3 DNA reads TGTGCCAGCAGCTTACAGGGGGCAGGGGGCGATGAGACCCAGTACTTC.

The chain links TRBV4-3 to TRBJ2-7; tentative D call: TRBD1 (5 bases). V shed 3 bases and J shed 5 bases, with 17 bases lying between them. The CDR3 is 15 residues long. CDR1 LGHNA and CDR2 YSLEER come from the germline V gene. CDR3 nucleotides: TGCGCCAGCAGCCAGGACCGGGCCCCCAGGGACGAGCAGTACTTC. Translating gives CASSQDRAPRDEQYF.

The CDR3 here is CASSLGGLAGGSTDTQYF. In DNA form, the CDR3 reads TGTGCCAGCAGCTTGGGGGGACTAGCGGGGGGGAGCACAGATACGCAGTATTTT. This chain uses TRBV7-8 with TRBJ2-3; 16 bases are a match to TRBD2. Germline V gene data show CDR1 as SGHVS and CDR2 as FQNEAQ. Trimming cost V 3 bases and J 0 bases; bases outside gene matches: 3. The CDR3 is made up of 18 amino acids.

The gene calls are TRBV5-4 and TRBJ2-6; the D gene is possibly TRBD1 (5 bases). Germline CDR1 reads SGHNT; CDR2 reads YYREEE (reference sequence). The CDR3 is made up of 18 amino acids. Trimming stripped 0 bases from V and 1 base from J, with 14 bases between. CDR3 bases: TGTGCCAGCAGCTTGGCCCAGGGTCGTCATTCTGGGGCCAACGTCCTGACTTTC. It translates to CASSLAQGRHSGANVLTF.

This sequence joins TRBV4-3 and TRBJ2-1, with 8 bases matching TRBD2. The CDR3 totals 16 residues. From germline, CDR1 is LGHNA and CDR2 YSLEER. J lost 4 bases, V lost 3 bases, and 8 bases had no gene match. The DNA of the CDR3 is TGCGCCAGCAGCCACCTTCGGATAGCGGGGTACAATGAGCAGTTCTTC. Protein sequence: CASSHLRIAGYNEQFF.

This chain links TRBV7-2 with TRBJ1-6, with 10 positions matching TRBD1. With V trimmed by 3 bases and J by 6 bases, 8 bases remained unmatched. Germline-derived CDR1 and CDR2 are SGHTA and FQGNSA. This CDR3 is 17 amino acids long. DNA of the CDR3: TGTGCCAGCAGCTTCATGGACTGGACAGGGGGTAATTCACCCCTCCACTTT. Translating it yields CASSFMDWTGGNSPLHF.

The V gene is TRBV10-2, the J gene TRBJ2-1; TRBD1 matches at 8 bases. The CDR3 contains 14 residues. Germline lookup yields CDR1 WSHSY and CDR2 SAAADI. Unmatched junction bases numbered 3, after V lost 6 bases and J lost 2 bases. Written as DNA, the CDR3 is TGCGCCAGCAGAGGGACAGGTCCCTACAATGAGCAGTTCTTC. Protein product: CASRGTGPYNEQFF.

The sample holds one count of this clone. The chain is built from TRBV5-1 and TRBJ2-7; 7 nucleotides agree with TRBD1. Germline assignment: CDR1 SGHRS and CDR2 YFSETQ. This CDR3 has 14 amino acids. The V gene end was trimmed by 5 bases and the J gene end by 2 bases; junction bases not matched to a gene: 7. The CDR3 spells CASREPGTAYEQYF. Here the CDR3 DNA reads TGCGCCAGCAGGGAACCCGGGACAGCCTACGAGCAGTACTTC.

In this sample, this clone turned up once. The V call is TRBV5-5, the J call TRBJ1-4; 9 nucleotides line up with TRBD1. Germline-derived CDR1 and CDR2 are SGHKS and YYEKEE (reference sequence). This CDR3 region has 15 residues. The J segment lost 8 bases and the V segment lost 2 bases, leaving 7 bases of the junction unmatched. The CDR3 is CASSLTDRGGEKLFF. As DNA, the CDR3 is TGTGCCAGCAGCTTAACTGACAGGGGGGGCGAAAAACTGTTTTTT. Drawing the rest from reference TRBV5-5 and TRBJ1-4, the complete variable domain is DAGVTQSPTHLIKTRGQQVTLRCSPISGHKSVSWYQQVLGQGPQFIFQYYEKEERGRGNFPDRFSARQFPNYSSELNVNALLLGDSALYLCASSLTDRGGEKLFFGSGTQLSVL.

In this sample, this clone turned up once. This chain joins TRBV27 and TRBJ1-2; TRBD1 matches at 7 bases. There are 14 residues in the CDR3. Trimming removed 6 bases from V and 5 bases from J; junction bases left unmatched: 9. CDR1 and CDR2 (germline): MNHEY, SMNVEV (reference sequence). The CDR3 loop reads CASSRTGDPYGYTF. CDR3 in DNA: TGTGCCAGCAGCCGTACAGGGGACCCTTATGGCTACACCTTC.

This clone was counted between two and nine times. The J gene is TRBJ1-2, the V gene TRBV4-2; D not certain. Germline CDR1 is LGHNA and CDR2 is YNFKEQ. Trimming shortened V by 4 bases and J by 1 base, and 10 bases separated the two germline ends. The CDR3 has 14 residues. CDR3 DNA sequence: TGTGCCAGCAGCCCCCCAGGAGGTAACTATGGCTACACCTTC. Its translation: CASSPPGGNYGYTF.

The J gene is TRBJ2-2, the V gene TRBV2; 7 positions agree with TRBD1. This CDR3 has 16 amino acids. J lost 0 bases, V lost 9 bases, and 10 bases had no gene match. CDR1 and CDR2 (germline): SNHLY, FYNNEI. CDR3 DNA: TGTGCCAGTTTAGGAAGACAGGGACCGAACACCGGGGAGCTGTTTTTT. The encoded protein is CASLGRQGPNTGELFF.

The CDR3 region is CASSVQSSHGQSRANVLTF. The CDR3 DNA is TGTGCCAGCAGTGTTCAAAGCTCACACGGACAAAGTCGGGCCAACGTCCTGACTTTC. This chain uses TRBV6-4 with TRBJ2-6, with TRBD1 as a possible D gene (5 bases). The CDR3 runs 19 residues. CDR1 and CDR2 (germline): MRHNA, SNTAGT. V gave up 4 bases and J gave up 5 bases, with 24 bases separating them.

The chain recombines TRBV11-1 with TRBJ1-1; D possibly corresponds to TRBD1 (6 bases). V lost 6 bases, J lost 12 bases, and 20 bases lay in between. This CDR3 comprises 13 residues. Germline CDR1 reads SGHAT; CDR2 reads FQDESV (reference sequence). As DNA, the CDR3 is TGTGCCAGCAGTTCCAGGCAGGGGCGGTTAACTTTCTTT. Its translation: CASSSRQGRLTFF.

The CDR3 loop reads CASSVDPTGGTDTQYF. CDR3 coding DNA: TGTGCCAGCAGCGTAGACCCGACAGGGGGCACAGATACGCAGTATTTT. The genes are TRBV9 and TRBJ2-3; 8 nucleotides agree with TRBD1. V lost 0 bases to trimming and J lost 1 base; unmatched junction nucleotides: 4. The CDR3 consists of 16 residues. Germline CDR1 SGDLS, CDR2 YYNGEE.

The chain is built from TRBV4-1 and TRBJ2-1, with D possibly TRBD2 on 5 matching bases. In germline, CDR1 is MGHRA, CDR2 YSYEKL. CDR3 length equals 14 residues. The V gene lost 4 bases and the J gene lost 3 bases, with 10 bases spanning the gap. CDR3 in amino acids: CASSPTGVYNEQFF. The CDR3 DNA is TGCGCCAGCAGCCCAACCGGGGTCTACAATGAGCAGTTCTTC.

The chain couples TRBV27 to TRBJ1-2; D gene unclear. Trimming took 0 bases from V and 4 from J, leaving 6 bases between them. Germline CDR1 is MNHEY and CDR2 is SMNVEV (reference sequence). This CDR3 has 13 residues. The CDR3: CASSLSNFYGYTF. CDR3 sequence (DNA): TGTGCCAGCAGTTTATCAAACTTCTATGGCTACACCTTC.

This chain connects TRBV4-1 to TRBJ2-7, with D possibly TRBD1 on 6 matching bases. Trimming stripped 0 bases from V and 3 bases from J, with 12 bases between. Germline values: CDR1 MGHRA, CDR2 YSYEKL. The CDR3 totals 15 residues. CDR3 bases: TGCGCCAGCAGCCAAGATGAGACAGGAGACTACGAGCAGTACTTC. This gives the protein CASSQDETGDYEQYF.

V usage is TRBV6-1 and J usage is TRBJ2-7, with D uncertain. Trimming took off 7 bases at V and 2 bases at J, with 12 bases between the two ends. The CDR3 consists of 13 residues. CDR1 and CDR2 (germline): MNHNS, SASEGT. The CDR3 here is CASMYSNTYEQYF. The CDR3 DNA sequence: TGTGCCAGCATGTATTCAAACACCTACGAGCAGTACTTC.

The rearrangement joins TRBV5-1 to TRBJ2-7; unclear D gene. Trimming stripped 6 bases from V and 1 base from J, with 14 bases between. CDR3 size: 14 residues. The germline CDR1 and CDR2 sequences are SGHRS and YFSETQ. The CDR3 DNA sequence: TGCGCCAGCAAATACGACATTGGTTCCTACGAGCAGTACTTC. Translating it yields CASKYDIGSYEQYF.

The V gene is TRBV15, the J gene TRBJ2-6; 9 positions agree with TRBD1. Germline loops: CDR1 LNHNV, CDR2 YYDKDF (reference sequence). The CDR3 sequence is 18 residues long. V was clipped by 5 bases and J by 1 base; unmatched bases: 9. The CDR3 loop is CATSGTGTGFSGANVLTF. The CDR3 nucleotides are TGTGCCACCAGCGGAACCGGGACAGGGTTTTCTGGGGCCAACGTCCTGACTTTC.

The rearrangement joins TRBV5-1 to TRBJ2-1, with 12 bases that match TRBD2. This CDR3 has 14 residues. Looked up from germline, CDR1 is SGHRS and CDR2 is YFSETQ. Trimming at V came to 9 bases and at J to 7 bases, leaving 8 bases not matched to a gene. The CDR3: CATRTSGISNEQFF. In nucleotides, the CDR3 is TGCGCCACCCGGACTAGCGGGATCAGTAATGAGCAGTTCTTC.